This TCR beta chain appears in the sequencing data of a study of T cell responses to AZD1222 COVID-19 vaccine. Regarding the study as a whole: CD4 TCRs associated with vaccination spanned spike, dominating at 160-218 and 743-854. Recipients of two AZD1222 doses showed rising Spike-specific TCR breadth and depth. Clonal diversity was possibly underestimated; the donors were predominantly white British and more often female.

On this clone itself: The antigen remains undetermined.

Sequenced by immunoSEQ multiplex PCR; TCRdb stores in-frame clones only, minus some. The table records roughly 260,000 clones, about 92% of them present only once. This TCR was sampled from an adult in good health. The sample here was peripheral blood, taken on day 0 of AZD1222 vaccination.

Here the CDR3 DNA reads TGTGCCAGCAGCTTAGCGAGGGCGGGAGGAAGGAACGAGCAGTACTTC. It specifies CASSLARAGGRNEQYF. V usage is TRBV7-2 and J usage is TRBJ2-7; the match to TRBD2 covers 8 bases. The CDR3 loop spans 16 amino acids. V trimming: 0 bases; J trimming: 5 bases; junction bases outside the gene matches: 9. From germline, CDR1 is SGHTA and CDR2 FQGNSA. Full variable domain (missing parts from reference TRBV7-2 and TRBJ2-7): GAGVSQSPSNKVTEKGKDVELRCDPISGHTALYWYRQSLGQGLEFLIYFQGNSAPDKSGLPSDRFSAERTGGSVSTLTIQRTQQEDSAVYLCASSLARAGGRNEQYFGPGTRLTVT.